This is a list of T cell receptor beta chains from one sample in a study of CD8 T cells in Susac syndrome. One entry per CDR3 protein, called by TCRdb with MiXCR from the immunoSEQ multiplex PCR reads. This sample has under 200,000 distinct CDR3 sequences, with around 95% found just once. Sequencing used CD4+ T cells from PBMCs. These receptor sequences come from a human donor in good health. CDR3s include the opening cysteine and the closing phenylalanine or tryptophan. D genes are given only for firm matches. Clone size is given for some rows only: seen once, a few or many times, or a class if the clone is expanded.

J,V,D,size,DNA,CDR3
TRBJ2-7,TRBV20-1,-,-,TGCAGTGCTAGCGGACAGTCCTACGAGCAGTACTTC,CSASGQSYEQYF
TRBJ2-7,TRBV6-8,TRBD1,-,TGTGCCAGCAGTTATTTTGGGACAGGGCCCCACGAGCAGTACTTC,CASSYFGTGPHEQYF
TRBJ2-7,TRBV20-1,-,once,TGCAGTGCCGATACTAGTAAGGGATACGAGCAGTACTTC,CSADTSKGYEQYF
TRBJ2-2,TRBV2,TRBD2,-,TGTGCCAGCAGTGATCGGGGGGCCGGGGAGCTGTTTTTT,CASSDRGAGELFF
TRBJ2-7,TRBV2,TRBD1,-,TGTGCCAGCCGGGACAGGATCTACGAGCAGTACTTC,CASRDRIYEQYF
TRBJ1-6,TRBV20-1,-,-,TGCAGTGCTAGATCGGATGATAATTCACCCCTCCACTTT,CSARSDDNSPLHF
TRBJ2-1,TRBV24-1,-,-,TGTGCCACCAGTGATTTTTCTCAGTATGTCAATGAGCAGTTCTTC,CATSDFSQYVNEQFF
TRBJ2-5,TRBV20-1,-,-,TGCAGTCTGTCGGCCGGACAAGAGACCCAGTACTTC,CSLSAGQETQYF
TRBJ1-6,TRBV10-3,-,-,TGTGCCATCAGTGGCGACAGGCAGTCCCTCCACTTT,CAISGDRQSLHF
TRBJ2-5,TRBV5-6,-,once,TGTGCCAGCAGCTTGGTCCTAGCTGTGGAGACCCAGTACTTC,CASSLVLAVETQYF
TRBJ2-7,TRBV3-1,-,-,TGTGCCAGCAGCCTACGGGACTTCAACTACGAGCAGTACTTC,CASSLRDFNYEQYF
TRBJ1-2,TRBV9,-,-,TGTGCCAGCAGCACTCAGATGGGTAGCCATGGCTACACCTTC,CASSTQMGSHGYTF
TRBJ1-3,TRBV18,-,-,TGTGCCAGCTCACCCGAACCGGCTGTCACCATATATTTT,CASSPEPAVTIYF
TRBJ1-2,TRBV3-1,-,-,TGTGCCAGCAGCCAAGATTTCTATAACTATGGCTACACCTTC,CASSQDFYNYGYTF
TRBJ1-2,TRBV29-1,-,-,TGCAGCGTAGACGGGAAGAGTGGCTACACCTTC,CSVDGKSGYTF
TRBJ2-3,TRBV6-6,-,-,TGTGCCAGCAGGCCTCTAGCGACGGATACGCAGTATTTT,CASRPLATDTQYF
TRBJ2-2,TRBV25-1,-,-,TGTGCCAGCAGGGACCCCAGGGGAGGTAACACCGGGGAGCTGTTTTTT,CASRDPRGGNTGELFF
TRBJ1-6,TRBV4-2,-,-,TGTGCCAGCAGCCAAGAATTCACAGGGTATAATTCACCCCTCCACTTT,CASSQEFTGYNSPLHF
TRBJ2-1,TRBV23-1,TRBD2,-,TGCGCCAGCAGTCTCCGAGGGGGACTAGAAAACAATGAGCAGTTCTTC,CASSLRGGLENNEQFF
TRBJ2-2,TRBV2,-,-,TGTGCCAGCAGGGTCTCCGGGCCCGGGGAGCTGTTTTTT,CASRVSGPGELFF
TRBJ2-3,TRBV5-1,TRBD2,-,TGCGCCAGCAGCGTCAACGGGGGGACCCTTGATACGCAGTATTTT,CASSVNGGTLDTQYF
TRBJ1-5,TRBV28,-,-,TGTGCCAGCGGCGTGTATAGCAATCAGCCCCAGCATTTT,CASGVYSNQPQHF
TRBJ2-3,TRBV5-1,TRBD1,-,TGCGCCAGCAGCCCTAGACAGGGGAATCGAGATACGCAGTATTTT,CASSPRQGNRDTQYF
TRBJ2-3,TRBV5-5,-,-,TGTGCCAGCAGCCCCCCAGGGAGTCTTAGCACAGATACGCAGTATTTT,CASSPPGSLSTDTQYF
TRBJ1-6,TRBV27,TRBD1,-,TGTGCCAGCAGTGCCGACAGGGGGCGTTCACCCCTCCACTTT,CASSADRGRSPLHF
TRBJ2-7,TRBV27,-,once,TGTGCCAGCCGGCCAGGGGGGGCCTACGAGCAGTACTTC,CASRPGGAYEQYF
TRBJ1-2,TRBV13,TRBD1,-,TGTGCCAGCAGCCAAAACCCAGGGGGCGCGGATGGCTACACCTTC,CASSQNPGGADGYTF
TRBJ2-1,TRBV29-1,-,-,TGCAGCGCTAGTGGGGGGGCATTGTTTGACAATGAGCAGTTCTTC,CSASGGALFDNEQFF
TRBJ2-3,TRBV6-6,TRBD2,-,TGTGCCAGCACCATCCAACCGGGGGGAAAAACGCAGTATTTT,CASTIQPGGKTQYF
TRBJ2-6,TRBV12-3/TRBV12-4,-,-,TGTGCCAGCAGTGCCACTGGGGCCAACGTCCTGACTTTC,CASSATGANVLTF
TRBJ2-5,TRBV5-1,-,-,TGCGCCAGCAGCGCCCTTGGCGGGAACCAAGAGACCCAGTACTTC,CASSALGGNQETQYF
TRBJ2-5,TRBV14,-,once,TGTGCCAGCAGCCGTGAGTCGACCCAGTACTTC,CASSRESTQYF
TRBJ2-7,TRBV29-1,-,-,TGCAGCGTTGTGCCCCCCGGAGGGATCGGGCAGTACTTC,CSVVPPGGIGQYF
TRBJ1-5,TRBV20-1,-,-,TGCAGTGTTAGTAGGGGCCTCAATCAGCCCCAGCATTTT,CSVSRGLNQPQHF
TRBJ2-1,TRBV27,TRBD2,-,TGTGCCAGCAGCACAAACGGGGGGAATGAGCAGTTCTTC,CASSTNGGNEQFF
TRBJ2-5,TRBV7-2,-,-,TGTGCCAGCAGCTTAAATCTTGGAGAGACCCAGTACTTC,CASSLNLGETQYF
TRBJ2-3,TRBV14,-,-,TGTGCCAGCAGCCAATATCGCGGTCTTAGGGATACGCAGTATTTT,CASSQYRGLRDTQYF
TRBJ2-1,TRBV7-9,-,-,TGTGCCAGCAGCTTAGTTGGGACACACTCCTACAATGAGCAGTTCTTC,CASSLVGTHSYNEQFF
TRBJ1-1,TRBV18,TRBD1,-,TGTGCCAGCTCACCACCGAAGGGACAGGGGGGAACTGAAGCTTTCTTT,CASSPPKGQGGTEAFF
TRBJ2-1,TRBV19,-,-,TGTGCCAGTAGTACAACAGACCTGTCCTACAATGAGCAGTTCTTC,CASSTTDLSYNEQFF
TRBJ2-7,TRBV29-1,-,-,TGCAGCTGTCGGCTGGCTTCCTACGAGCAGTACTTC,CSCRLASYEQYF
TRBJ2-1,TRBV9,TRBD2,-,TGTGCCAGCAGCGCACGACTAGCTGGACGCAATGAGCAGTTCTTC,CASSARLAGRNEQFF
TRBJ2-1,TRBV2,TRBD2,-,TGTGCCAGCAGGGGGACTAGCCGGCCAATCGACAATGAGCAGTTCTTC,CASRGTSRPIDNEQFF
TRBJ1-2,TRBV20-1,-,few,TGCAGTGCTAGGAACAGGGACTATGGCTACACCTTC,CSARNRDYGYTF
TRBJ2-3,TRBV24-1,-,-,TGTGCCACCAGTGATTTGATGGGGGGCTCGGATACGCAGTATTTT,CATSDLMGGSDTQYF
TRBJ2-3,TRBV15,-,-,TGTGCCACCAGCGGCCAATGGGTAACAGATACGCAGTATTTT,CATSGQWVTDTQYF
TRBJ1-4,TRBV18,-,-,TGTGCCAGCTCACTGACGGTGAATGAAAAACTGTTTTTT,CASSLTVNEKLFF
TRBJ1-5,TRBV3-1,TRBD1,-,TGTGCCAGCAGTCGGAGACAGGGATTCGATCAGCCCCAGCATTTT,CASSRRQGFDQPQHF
TRBJ2-5,TRBV3-1,-,-,TGTGCCAGCAGCCCAGTGGGGGGCCAAGAGACCCAGTACTTC,CASSPVGGQETQYF
TRBJ1-2,TRBV27,-,few,TGTGCCAGCAGTTTAGGGAACAACTATGGCTACACCTTC,CASSLGNNYGYTF
TRBJ2-5,TRBV5-1,TRBD2,-,TGCGCCAGCTCTTCGGGCGGGGGGTTCCAAGAGACCCAGTACTTC,CASSSGGGFQETQYF
TRBJ2-1,TRBV27,TRBD1,once,TGTGCCAGCAGACCGGGACAGGGGGTGTACAATGAGCAGTTCTTC,CASRPGQGVYNEQFF